Presented here are 29 T cell receptor beta chains from one specimen sequenced in a study of T cell changes during pregnancy in multiple sclerosis (dated by TCRdb to the late 2010s). Library method: the immunoSEQ multiplex PCR assay. The source is immuneACCESS, and TCRdb retained only in-frame sequences with V and J called. Part of the clones is not carried over; for the studies checked, unresolved V genes explain less than half of this, and the remainder is unexplained. The sample table records under 95,000 clones; approximately 92% of these occur just once. Jointly, the top ten make up about 2% of the sample. Sequencing used peripheral blood, obtained after pregnancy. The receptors originated from a female donor with multiple sclerosis, enrolled in a pregnancy study.

V gene TRBV18 combines with J gene TRBJ1-5, with 7 bases lining up with TRBD1. Per germline, CDR1 KGHSH and CDR2 LQKENI. The J segment lost 1 base and the V segment lost 3 bases, leaving 9 bases of the junction unmatched. The CDR3 is made up of 17 amino acids. Here the CDR3 DNA reads TGTGCCAGCTCACCTCTTTCGACGGACAGGAGCAATCAGCCCCAGCATTTT. This codes for CASSPLSTDRSNQPQHF. The full variable domain, its missing parts supplied by reference TRBV18 and TRBJ1-5, is NAGVMQNPRHLVRRRGQEARLRCSPMKGHSHVYWYRQLPEEGLKFMVYLQKENIIDESGMPKERFSAEFPKEGPSILRIQQVVRGDSAAYFCASSPLSTDRSNQPQHFGDGTRLSIL.

The chain recombines TRBV6-1 with TRBJ2-7; perhaps TRBD1 as D (5 bases). CDR3 length equals 15 residues. Germline V gene lookup returns CDR1 MNHNS and CDR2 SASEGT. V was shortened by 5 bases and J by 0 bases, with 14 bases between the two germline ends. The CDR3 reads CASSTTAAASYEQYF. The CDR3 coding sequence is TGTGCCAGCAGTACGACAGCCGCCGCCTCCTACGAGCAGTACTTC.

The CDR3 DNA reads as TGTGCCAGCAGCTTCGGCGGGACCGGCACAGATACGCAGTATTTT. This encodes CASSFGGTGTDTQYF. The chain carries TRBV5-4 and TRBJ2-3; maybe TRBD2 (6 bases). The CDR3 spans 15 residues. The V gene lost 2 bases and the J gene lost 1 base, with 11 bases spanning the gap. Germline V gene data show CDR1 as SGHNT and CDR2 as YYREEE (reference sequence).

This chain links TRBV5-5 with TRBJ1-2; the D is unclear. Germline-derived CDR1 and CDR2 are SGHKS and YYEKEE (reference sequence). Trimming removed 0 bases at V and 0 bases at J, with 9 bases between. There are 15 residues in the CDR3. The CDR3 DNA sequence: TGTGCCAGCAGCTTGGGGGCAGCAGCTAACTATGGCTACACCTTC. As protein: CASSLGAAANYGYTF. The variable domain in full, with the rest retrieved from reference TRBV5-5 and TRBJ1-2, is DAGVTQSPTHLIKTRGQQVTLRCSPISGHKSVSWYQQVLGQGPQFIFQYYEKEERGRGNFPDRFSARQFPNYSSELNVNALLLGDSALYLCASSLGAAANYGYTFGSGTRLTVV.

The chain links TRBV6-5 to TRBJ1-2; maybe TRBD1 (6 bases). In germline, CDR1 is MNHEY, CDR2 SVGAGI. CDR3 length: 15 residues. The V and J ends lost 0 bases and 0 bases respectively, with 8 bases between them. The CDR3 DNA is TGTGCCAGCAGTTACTCGGACAGCTCTAACTATGGCTACACCTTC. This translates into CASSYSDSSNYGYTF.

This sequence joins TRBV5-1 and TRBJ2-7; D perhaps matches TRBD1 (5 bases). Germline CDR1 and CDR2: SGHRS and YFSETQ. This CDR3 is built from 16 residues. Trimming removed 0 bases at V and 6 bases at J, with 19 bases between. Here the CDR3 DNA reads TGCGCCAGCAGCTTGGCTTCGACAGAGAGTACGGTCGAGCAGTACTTC. It yields the protein CASSLASTESTVEQYF.

The sample holds a few counts of this clone. V is TRBV6-6 and J is TRBJ1-2, with a tentative D call TRBD1 (5 bases). The V gene's germline CDR1 is MNHNY and CDR2 SVGAGI (reference sequence). The germline V and J ends were trimmed by 5 bases and 2 bases, with 9 bases remaining between them. The CDR3 runs 13 residues. CDR3 bases: TGTGCCAGCAGTCCTAGGGGCAACTATGGCTACACCTTC. Translated: CASSPRGNYGYTF.

This clone was observed a single time. V is TRBV2 and J is TRBJ2-7; TRBD2 matches at 8 bases. J was trimmed by 3 bases and V by 11 bases; bases with no gene match: 6. CDR1 and CDR2 (germline): SNHLY, FYNNEI. This CDR3 comprises 12 residues. CDR3 residues: CAQGTSGYEQYF. CDR3 sequence (DNA): TGTGCCCAGGGAACTAGCGGCTACGAGCAGTACTTC.

The V call is TRBV7-8, the J call TRBJ2-7, with 7 nucleotides matching TRBD2. Germline V gene data show CDR1 as SGHVS and CDR2 as FQNEAQ. V lost 5 bases to trimming and J lost 3 bases; unmatched junction nucleotides: 13. CDR3 length: 16 residues. The CDR3, as DNA: TGTGCCAGCAGCCCTGGGGGGGGTAGGCTTTTCTACGAGCAGTACTTC. This translates into CASSPGGGRLFYEQYF.

The V gene is TRBV25-1, the J gene TRBJ2-7; D is unresolved. Trimming took off 1 base at V and 0 bases at J, with 7 bases between the two ends. The CDR3 spans 14 residues. Germline CDR1 and CDR2: MGHDK and SYGVNS. The CDR3 bases are TGTGCCAGCAGTGAATCAGGATTCTCCTACGAGCAGTACTTC. It encodes CASSESGFSYEQYF.

The chain recombines TRBV2 with TRBJ2-5; D is unresolved. The germline V gene encodes CDR1 SNHLY and CDR2 FYNNEI. V was shortened by 11 bases and J by 5 bases, with 15 bases between the two germline ends. The CDR3 spans 12 residues. As DNA, the CDR3 is TGTGCCTCCTCCCTTTTACAGGAGACCCAGTACTTC. As protein: CASSLLQETQYF. The variable domain in full, completed from reference TRBV2 and TRBJ2-5, reads EPEVTQTPSHQVTQMGQEVILRCVPISNHLYFYWYRQILGQKVEFLVSFYNNEISEKSEIFDDQFSVERPDGSNFTLKIRSTKLEDSAMYFCASSLLQETQYFGPGTRLLVL.

This chain connects TRBV7-9 to TRBJ2-1; 9 bases fit TRBD2. After removal of 7 bases from V and 9 bases from J, the junction contained 10 bases not matched to a gene. Germline V lookup: CDR1 SEHNR, CDR2 FQNEAQ (reference sequence). The CDR3 has 14 residues. CDR3 sequence: CASTGLAPNGEQFF. CDR3 bases: TGTGCCAGCACGGGACTAGCCCCCAACGGTGAGCAGTTCTTC.

V usage is TRBV7-9 and J usage is TRBJ2-5; TRBD1 aligns across 8 bases. This CDR3 region has 15 residues. Unmatched junction bases numbered 8, after V lost 5 bases and J lost 3 bases. Germline V gene lookup returns CDR1 SEHNR and CDR2 FQNEAQ (reference sequence). CDR3 DNA sequence: TGTGCCAGCAGCCTGGAGGGACAGGACGAAGAGACCCAGTACTTC. Encoded protein: CASSLEGQDEETQYF.

The rearrangement links TRBV7-9 to TRBJ1-3; D ambiguous. The CDR3 spans 11 residues. Trimming took 5 bases from V and 8 from J, leaving 7 bases between them. Per the germline V gene, CDR1 is SEHNR and CDR2 is FQNEAQ (reference sequence). CDR3 amino acids: CASSREYTIYF. CDR3 in DNA: TGTGCCAGCAGCCGGGAATACACCATATATTTT. The whole variable domain, remainder taken from reference TRBV7-9 and TRBJ1-3, is DTGVSQNPRHKITKRGQNVTFRCDPISEHNRLYWYRQTLGQGPEFLTYFQNEAQLEKSRLLSDRFSAERPKGSFSTLEIQRTEQGDSAMYLCASSREYTIYFGEGSWLTVV.

This chain joins TRBV7-2 and TRBJ2-3; tentatively, D is TRBD2 (5 bases). CDR1 and CDR2 (germline): SGHTA, FQGNSA. The V end lost 0 bases, the J end lost 4 bases, and 11 bases lay between the germline ends. CDR3 size: 15 residues. CDR3 DNA sequence: TGTGCCAGCAGCTTAGCACTAGTACAATCAGATACGCAGTATTTT. It yields the protein CASSLALVQSDTQYF. Full variable domain (rest looked up from reference TRBV7-2 and TRBJ2-3): GAGVSQSPSNKVTEKGKDVELRCDPISGHTALYWYRQSLGQGLEFLIYFQGNSAPDKSGLPSDRFSAERTGGSVSTLTIQRTQQEDSAVYLCASSLALVQSDTQYFGPGTRLTVL.

The chain has TRBV2 and TRBJ1-2; D is uncertain. Between the trimmed V and J ends, which lost 6 bases and 6 bases, there was a span of 14 bases. The CDR3 has 13 amino acids. Germline lookup yields CDR1 SNHLY and CDR2 FYNNEI. In DNA form, the CDR3 reads TGTGCCAGCAGCAGTACAGTCGTAAATGGCTACACCTTC. The encoded protein is CASSSTVVNGYTF.

This clone was observed once. The chain recombines TRBV5-4 with TRBJ1-1; 7 positions match TRBD1. Germline V lookup: CDR1 SGHNT, CDR2 YYREEE (reference sequence). The CDR3 has 16 amino acids. V lost 4 bases to trimming and J lost 2 bases; unmatched junction nucleotides: 11. CDR3 sequence reads: CASSQVQGGANTEAFF. The CDR3 DNA sequence: TGTGCCAGCAGCCAAGTGCAGGGGGGAGCTAACACTGAAGCTTTCTTT.

The J gene is TRBJ2-2, the V gene TRBV19, with 10 bases that match TRBD1. Trimming took 5 bases from V and 6 from J; bases not matched to a gene: 9. This CDR3 spans 16 amino acids. Germline V gene sequence: CDR1 LNHDA, CDR2 SQIVND (reference sequence). The CDR3 nucleotides read TGTGCCAGTAGTCAAAGGGACAGGGGATTCTCCGGGGAGCTGTTTTTT. It yields the protein CASSQRDRGFSGELFF.

This clone was observed a handful of times. This rearrangement joins TRBV5-4 to TRBJ1-1, with 8 bases fitting TRBD1. CDR1 and CDR2 (germline): SGHNT, YYREEE (reference sequence). CDR3 size: 15 residues. V was pared by 4 bases and J by 2 bases, with 7 bases of the junction left unmatched. The CDR3 region is CASSRWTGLNTEAFF. In nucleotides, the CDR3 is TGTGCCAGCAGCAGATGGACAGGGCTCAACACTGAAGCTTTCTTT.

This clone was seen a single time. This sequence joins TRBV30 and TRBJ1-4; D gene uncertain. V was trimmed by 0 bases and J by 5 bases, leaving 7 bases between them. From germline, CDR1 is GTSNPN and CDR2 SVGIG (reference sequence). The CDR3 sequence is 13 residues long. The DNA for the CDR3 is TGTGCCTGGAGTGTTGGACTAAATGAAAAACTGTTTTTT. It specifies CAWSVGLNEKLFF.

V is TRBV18 and J is TRBJ1-1, with D maybe TRBD1 (6 bases). The CDR3 is made up of 12 amino acids. Germline lookup yields CDR1 KGHSH and CDR2 LQKENI. Trimming stripped 4 bases from V and 6 bases from J, with 9 bases between. The CDR3 sequence: CASSLDSSEAFF. In nucleotides, the CDR3 is TGTGCCAGCTCACTGGACAGCTCTGAAGCTTTCTTT. Full variable domain (remainder filled in from reference TRBV18 and TRBJ1-1): NAGVMQNPRHLVRRRGQEARLRCSPMKGHSHVYWYRQLPEEGLKFMVYLQKENIIDESGMPKERFSAEFPKEGPSILRIQQVVRGDSAAYFCASSLDSSEAFFGQGTRLTVV.

This chain connects TRBV6-6 to TRBJ2-7, with 11 bases matching TRBD1. Trimming cost V 4 bases and J 3 bases; bases outside gene matches: 2. Germline V gene lookup returns CDR1 MNHNY and CDR2 SVGAGI (reference sequence). The CDR3 contains 14 residues. The CDR3 loop reads CASSWGTGGYEQYF. CDR3 nucleotides: TGTGCCAGCAGTTGGGGGACAGGGGGCTACGAGCAGTACTTC.

The chain carries TRBV6-1 and TRBJ1-2; 7 nucleotides agree with TRBD1. Germline V gene data show CDR1 as MNHNS and CDR2 as SASEGT. The CDR3 is made up of 14 amino acids. Trimming removed 2 bases from V and 4 bases from J; junction bases left unmatched: 4. CDR3 sequence reads: CASSEQGGVYGYTF. The CDR3 region has the DNA TGTGCCAGCAGTGAACAGGGGGGAGTCTATGGCTACACCTTC.

This clone is a singleton in its sample. J is TRBJ2-3 and V is TRBV7-2; D remains unclear. Germline loops: CDR1 SGHTA, CDR2 FQGNSA. The CDR3 loop spans 14 amino acids. Trimming left V 9 bases short and J 0 bases short, with 13 bases between. The CDR3 protein is CASSVAASTDTQYF. In DNA form, the CDR3 reads TGTGCCAGTAGTGTGGCGGCTAGCACAGATACGCAGTATTTT.

The gene calls are TRBV7-6 and TRBJ2-2; D gene uncertain. V was cut by 4 bases and J by 1 base, with 7 bases left in between. Germline V gene sequence: CDR1 SGHVS, CDR2 FNYEAQ. CDR3 length: 14 residues. As DNA, the CDR3 is TGTGCCAGCAGCTCCCAGGAGAACACCGGGGAGCTGTTTTTT. Protein: CASSSQENTGELFF. The full variable domain, in which reference TRBV7-6 and TRBJ2-2 provide the parts outside the CDR3, is GAGVSQSPRYKVTKRGQDVALRCDPISGHVSLYWYRQALGQGPEFLTYFNYEAQQDKSGLPNDRFSAERPEGSISTLTIQRTEQRDSAMYRCASSSQENTGELFFGEGSRLTVL.

J is TRBJ2-3 and V is TRBV5-4, with D possibly being TRBD2 (5 bases). Trimming cost V 2 bases and J 8 bases, with 12 bases left between them. CDR1 and CDR2 (germline): SGHNT, YYREEE (reference sequence). This CDR3 region has 13 residues. The CDR3, as DNA: TGTGCCAGCAGCTTTGGGAGCTCGGGTACGCAGTATTTT. Translated, it gives CASSFGSSGTQYF.

This chain uses TRBV6-1 with TRBJ1-1, with TRBD1 matching over 7 bases. Looked up from germline, CDR1 is MNHNS and CDR2 is SASEGT. CDR3 size: 13 residues. The V gene end was trimmed by 5 bases and the J gene end by 5 bases; junction bases not matched to a gene: 5. CDR3 in DNA: TGTGCCAGCAGTACTCAGGGGGGAACTGAAGCTTTCTTT. Encoded protein: CASSTQGGTEAFF.

The genes are TRBV30 and TRBJ2-5; 14 bases align to TRBD2. V lost 2 bases and J lost 4; bases outside the gene matches: 6. CDR3 size: 16 residues. CDR1 and CDR2 (germline): GTSNPN, SVGIG (reference sequence). CDR3 sequence: CAWSPGLAGEVETQYF. In DNA form, the CDR3 reads TGTGCCTGGAGTCCGGGACTAGCGGGGGAGGTAGAGACCCAGTACTTC. Variable domain in full (rest from reference TRBV30 and TRBJ2-5): SQTIHQWPATLVQPVGSPLSLECTVEGTSNPNLYWYRQAAGRGLQLLFYSVGIGQISSEVPQNLSASRPQDRQFILSSKKLLLSDSGFYLCAWSPGLAGEVETQYFGPGTRLLVL.

The rearrangement uses TRBV7-3 and TRBJ2-3, with D perhaps matching TRBD2 (6 bases). Germline CDR1 and CDR2: SGHTA and FQGTGA. The CDR3 contains 15 residues. V gave up 2 bases and J gave up 2 bases, with 11 bases separating them. This CDR3 is CASSLGTGLTDTQYF. In nucleotides, the CDR3 is TGTGCCAGCAGCTTAGGGACGGGACTCACAGATACGCAGTATTTT.